Here is one T cell receptor beta chain with its context. No antigen is known for it. Diagnoses used clinical symptoms, serum thyroxine and TRAb, thyroid ultrasound and orbital computed tomography. TCR beta CDR3 regions were amplified from RNA. TCR CDR3 regions were first amplified by RT-PCR with HTBI primers. Via MiXCR, TCRdb re-called the multiplex PCR reads, giving one row per CDR3 protein. The repertoire includes more than 550,000 distinct CDR3 sequences, roughly 45% of them detected once, and 6.5% to 9% sits in the top ten. This record comes from a study of T cells in Graves' hyperthyroidism and ophthalmopathy. Study observations and caveats: Among clonotypes expanded in thyroid above 0.001, most were also found in blood. In the analysis, a 13 V-J model separated ophthalmopathy from stable hyperthyroidism.

The ends lost 10 bases at V and 5 bases at J; junction bases unmatched: 17. Looked up from germline, CDR1 is SNHLY and CDR2 is FYNNEI. The CDR3 covers 16 residues. The clonotype originates from an adult man with Graves' disease, either hyperthyroidism or ophthalmopathy (not recorded which). Sequencing input: peripheral blood or thyroid tissue (not recorded which). This chain connects TRBV2 to TRBJ2-5, with 9 bases matching TRBD1. The CDR3 region has the DNA TGTGCCATATCTGCCGGGACAGGGTCAAGGATTGAGACCCAGTACTTC. This encodes CAISAGTGSRIETQYF.